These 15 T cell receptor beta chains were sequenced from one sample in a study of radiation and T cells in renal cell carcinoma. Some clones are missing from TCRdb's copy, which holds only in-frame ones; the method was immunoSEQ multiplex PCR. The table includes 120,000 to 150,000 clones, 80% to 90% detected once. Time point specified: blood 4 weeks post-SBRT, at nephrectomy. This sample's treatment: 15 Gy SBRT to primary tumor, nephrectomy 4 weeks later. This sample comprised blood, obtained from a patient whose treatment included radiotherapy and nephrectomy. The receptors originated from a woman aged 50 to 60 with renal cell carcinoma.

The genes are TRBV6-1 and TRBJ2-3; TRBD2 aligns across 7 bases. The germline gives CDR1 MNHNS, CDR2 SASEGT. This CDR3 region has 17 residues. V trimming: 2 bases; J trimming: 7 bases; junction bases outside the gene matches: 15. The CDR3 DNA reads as TGTGCCAGCAGTGAATATTGGCGGGGGAATACAGGATATACGCAGTATTTT. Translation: CASSEYWRGNTGYTQYF.

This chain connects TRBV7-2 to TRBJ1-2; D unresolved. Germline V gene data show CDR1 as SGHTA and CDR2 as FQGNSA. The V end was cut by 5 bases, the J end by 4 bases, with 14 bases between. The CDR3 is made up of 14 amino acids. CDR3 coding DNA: TGTGCCAGCAGCCGCCTCGAGCAACGCTATGGCTACACCTTC. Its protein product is CASSRLEQRYGYTF.

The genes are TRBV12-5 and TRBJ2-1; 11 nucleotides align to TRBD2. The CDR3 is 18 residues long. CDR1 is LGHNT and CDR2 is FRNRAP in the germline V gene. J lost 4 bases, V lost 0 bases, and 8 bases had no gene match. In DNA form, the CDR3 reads TGTGCTAGTGGTTTGGTACAGTTAGCGGGGGGGCCTTACAATGAGCAGTTCTTC. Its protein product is CASGLVQLAGGPYNEQFF. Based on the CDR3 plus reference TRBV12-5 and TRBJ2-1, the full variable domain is DARVTQTPRHKVTEMGQEVTMRCQPILGHNTVFWYRQTMMQGLELLAYFRNRAPLDDSGMPKDRFSAEMPDATLATLKIQPSEPRDSAVYFCASGLVQLAGGPYNEQFFGPGTRLTVL.

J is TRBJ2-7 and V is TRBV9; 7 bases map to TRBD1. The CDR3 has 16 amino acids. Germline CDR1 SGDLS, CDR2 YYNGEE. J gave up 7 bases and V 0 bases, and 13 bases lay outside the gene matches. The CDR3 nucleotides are TGTGCCAGCAGCGTAGATGGAGGACAGGCACCTAGGGAGCAGTACTTC. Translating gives CASSVDGGQAPREQYF.

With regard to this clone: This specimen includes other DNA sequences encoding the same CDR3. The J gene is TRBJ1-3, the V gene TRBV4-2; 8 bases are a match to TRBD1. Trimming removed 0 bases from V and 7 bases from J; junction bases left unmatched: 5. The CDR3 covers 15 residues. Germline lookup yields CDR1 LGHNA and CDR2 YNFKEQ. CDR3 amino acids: CASSQDRGTGNTIYF. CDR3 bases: TGTGCCAGCAGCCAAGATCGGGGGACAGGTAACACCATATATTTT.

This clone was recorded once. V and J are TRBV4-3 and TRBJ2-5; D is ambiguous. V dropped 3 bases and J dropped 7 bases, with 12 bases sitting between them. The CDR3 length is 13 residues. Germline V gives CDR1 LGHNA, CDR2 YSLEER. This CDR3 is CASSQGSRGTQYF. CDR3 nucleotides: TGCGCCAGCAGCCAGGGGTCTAGAGGGACCCAGTACTTC.

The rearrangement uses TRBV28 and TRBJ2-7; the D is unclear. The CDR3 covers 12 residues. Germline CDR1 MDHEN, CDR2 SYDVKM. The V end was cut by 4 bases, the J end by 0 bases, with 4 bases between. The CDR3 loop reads CASSSSSYEQYF. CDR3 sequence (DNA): TGTGCCAGCAGTTCGAGCTCCTACGAGCAGTACTTC.

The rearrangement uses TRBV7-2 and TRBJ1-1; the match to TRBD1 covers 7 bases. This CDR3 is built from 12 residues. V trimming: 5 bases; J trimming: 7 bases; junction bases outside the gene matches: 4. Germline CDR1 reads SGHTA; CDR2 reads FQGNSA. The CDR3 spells CASSATGDEAFF. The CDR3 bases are TGTGCCAGCAGCGCCACAGGGGATGAAGCTTTCTTT.

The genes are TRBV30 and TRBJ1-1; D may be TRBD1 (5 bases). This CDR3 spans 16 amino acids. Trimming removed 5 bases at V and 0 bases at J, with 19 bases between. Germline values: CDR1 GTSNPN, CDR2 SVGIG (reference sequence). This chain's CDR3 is CAWLGGGGYLNTEAFF. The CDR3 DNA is TGTGCCTGGCTGGGCGGGGGGGGATATCTGAACACTGAAGCTTTCTTT. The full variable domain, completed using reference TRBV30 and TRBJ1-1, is SQTIHQWPATLVQPVGSPLSLECTVEGTSNPNLYWYRQAAGRGLQLLFYSVGIGQISSEVPQNLSASRPQDRQFILSSKKLLLSDSGFYLCAWLGGGGYLNTEAFFGQGTRLTVV.

The CDR3 spells CAWSTVMGTQYF. The DNA of the CDR3 is TGTGCCTGGTCGACTGTCATGGGAACGCAGTATTTT. The V call is TRBV30, the J call TRBJ2-3; D gene unclear. Trimming took 5 bases from V and 9 from J, leaving 15 bases between them. Germline assignment: CDR1 GTSNPN and CDR2 SVGIG (reference sequence). This CDR3 is 12 amino acids long.

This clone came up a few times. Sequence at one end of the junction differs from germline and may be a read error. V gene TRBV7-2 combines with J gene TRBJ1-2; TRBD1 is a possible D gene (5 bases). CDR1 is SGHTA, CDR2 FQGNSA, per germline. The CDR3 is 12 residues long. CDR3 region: CASSLVGTPAAF. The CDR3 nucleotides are TGTGCCAGCAGCTTAGTAGGGACGCCGGCCGCCTTC. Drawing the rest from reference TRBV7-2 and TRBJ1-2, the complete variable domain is GAGVSQSPSNKVTEKGKDVELRCDPISGHTALYWYRQSLGQGLEFLIYFQGNSAPDKSGLPSDRFSAERTGGSVSTLTIQRTQQEDSAVYLCASSLVGTPAAFGSGTRLTVV.

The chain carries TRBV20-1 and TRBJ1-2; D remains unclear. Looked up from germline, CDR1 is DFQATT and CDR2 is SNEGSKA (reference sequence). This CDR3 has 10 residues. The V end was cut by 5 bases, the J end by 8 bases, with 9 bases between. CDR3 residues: CSAPLSGYTF. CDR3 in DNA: TGCAGTGCTCCTCTCAGCGGCTACACCTTC.

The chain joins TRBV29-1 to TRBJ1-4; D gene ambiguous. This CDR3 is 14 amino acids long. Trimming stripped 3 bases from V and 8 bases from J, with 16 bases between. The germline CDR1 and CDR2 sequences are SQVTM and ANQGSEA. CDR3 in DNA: TGCAGCGTTGATGAGGCGGCGCCGGGGGAAAAACTGTTTTTT. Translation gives CSVDEAAPGEKLFF.

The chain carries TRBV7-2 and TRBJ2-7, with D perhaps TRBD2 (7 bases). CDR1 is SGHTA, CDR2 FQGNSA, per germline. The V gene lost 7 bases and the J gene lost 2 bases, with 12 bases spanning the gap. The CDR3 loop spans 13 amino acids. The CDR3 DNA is TGTGCCAGCACCGGGGGGCAAACCTACGAGCAGTACTTC. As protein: CASTGGQTYEQYF.

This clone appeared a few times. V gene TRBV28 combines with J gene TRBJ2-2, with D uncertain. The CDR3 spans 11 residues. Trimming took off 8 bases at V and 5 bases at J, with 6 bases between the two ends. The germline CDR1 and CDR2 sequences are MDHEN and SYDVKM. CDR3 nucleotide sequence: TGTGCCAGCGGTAGTACCGGGGAGCTGTTTTTT. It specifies CASGSTGELFF. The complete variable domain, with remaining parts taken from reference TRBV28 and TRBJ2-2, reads DVKVTQSSRYLVKRTGEKVFLECVQDMDHENMFWYRQDPGLGLRLIYFSYDVKMKEKGDIPEGYSVSREKKERFSLILESASTNQTSMYLCASGSTGELFFGEGSRLTVL.